A selection of T cell receptor beta chains follows, all from one sample in a study of T cell responses to AZD1222 COVID-19 vaccine. Here immunoSEQ multiplex PCR was the method, and the copy in TCRdb shows in-frame clones only, minus some. Among under 120,000 clones listed, about 92% were seen once. The sample was peripheral blood, taken on day 0 of AZD1222 vaccination. These receptors all come from an adult in good health. CDR3s include the opening cysteine and the closing phenylalanine or tryptophan. The D gene is left open where the match is weak. Clone size is stated in some rows and not others, as once, few, many or a class when expanded.

>TRBV25-1|TRBD1|TRBJ1-5|.
TGTGCCAGCAGCCAGGGGGCTCAGCCCCAGCATTTT
CASSQGAQPQHF
>TRBV7-2|.|TRBJ1-1|.
TGTGCCAGCAGCTCGGGGGCTAGAACTGAAGCTTTCTTT
CASSSGARTEAFF
>TRBV25-1|TRBD1|TRBJ1-1|few
TGTGCCAGCAGTGGGAGGACAGGGAAAACTGAAGCTTTCTTT
CASSGRTGKTEAFF
>TRBV30|.|TRBJ1-2|.
TGTGCCTGGAGTGTAAGTCATAACTATGGCTACACCTTC
CAWSVSHNYGYTF
>TRBV25-1|TRBD1|TRBJ1-6|few
TGTGCCAGCAGATCGGGACAGCTTTATAATTCACCCCTCCACTTT
CASRSGQLYNSPLHF
>TRBV19|TRBD2|TRBJ2-5|.
TGTGCCAGTTCCGGGACTACAGAAGAGACCCAATACTTC
CASSGTTEETQYF
>TRBV4-2|TRBD1|TRBJ1-5|.
TGTGCCAGCAGCCAAGATCCCAGGGGGCTTAAAAGCAATCAGCCCCAGCATTTT
CASSQDPRGLKSNQPQHF
>TRBV11-2|.|TRBJ1-1|.
TGTGCCAGCGGGGGACGCCAAGAGGGGACTGAAGCTTTCTTT
CASGGRQEGTEAFF
>TRBV19|.|TRBJ1-1|few
TGTGCCAGTACCCTGAACACTGAAGCTTTCTTT
CASTLNTEAFF
>TRBV28|.|TRBJ2-7|.
TGTGCCAGCAGTTCTCAAGCCAGGGGAAGAATCTACGAGCAGTACTTC
CASSSQARGRIYEQYF
>TRBV28|TRBD2|TRBJ2-3|.
TGTGCCACCGAGGGACTAGCGGGAGCAGATACGCAGTATTTT
CATEGLAGADTQYF
>TRBV6-6|.|TRBJ1-5|.
TGTGCCAGCAGTTACTCAGTTGCTCAGCCCCAGCATTTT
CASSYSVAQPQHF
>TRBV27|.|TRBJ2-3|.
TGTGCCAGCAGCCGACCCGGAGGGCTCCTCACAGATACGCAGTATTTT
CASSRPGGLLTDTQYF
>TRBV6-2/TRBV6-3|.|TRBJ1-5|.
TGTGCCAGCAGTTACTCGGACTTCCGAGCGGGACATCGTTTCAATCAGCCCCAGCATTTT
CASSYSDFRAGHRFNQPQHF
>TRBV5-4|TRBD1|TRBJ1-2|.
TGTGCCAGCAGCCCGGGGCAGGGGGTAGGAGGCTACACCTTC
CASSPGQGVGGYTF
>TRBV19|TRBD2|TRBJ2-1|.
TGTGCCAGTAGTATGGGGGACTACCACAATGAGCAGTTCTTC
CASSMGDYHNEQFF
>TRBV4-3|TRBD2|TRBJ2-3|.
TGCGCCAGCAGCCAAGAATGGAGCGGGGGCCGGGCAGATACGCAGTATTTT
CASSQEWSGGRADTQYF
>TRBV7-6|TRBD1|TRBJ2-1|.
TGTGCCAGCAGCTGGGGGTCAGGGACAGGGGTCCATGAGCAGTTCTTC
CASSWGSGTGVHEQFF
>TRBV7-2|.|TRBJ2-5|.
TGTGCCAGCAGCTTAGGGGCCCGAGGGGAGACCCAGTACTTC
CASSLGARGETQYF
>TRBV4-2|TRBD1|TRBJ2-1|.
TGTGCCAGCAGCCAAGAACAGGGACAGACCTCCTACAATGAGCAGTTCTTC
CASSQEQGQTSYNEQFF
>TRBV29-1|TRBD2|TRBJ2-7|.
TGCAGCGTTGAAGGGACTAGCGGGAGTTACGAGCAGTACTTC
CSVEGTSGSYEQYF
>TRBV7-2|.|TRBJ2-5|.
TGTGCCAGCAGCTTTGGGCTCCGACGGAGAGCGGGGACCCAGTACTTC
CASSFGLRRRAGTQYF
>TRBV19|.|TRBJ1-1|.
TGTGCCAGTAGTTGGGGGGGACTGTTGAACACTGAAGCTTTCTTT
CASSWGGLLNTEAFF
>TRBV25-1|.|TRBJ1-5|.
TGTGCCAGCAGTTTTAGTTGGCAGCCCCAGCATTTT
CASSFSWQPQHF
>TRBV6-6|TRBD1|TRBJ1-4|.
TGTGCCAGCAACCCAGGGGGGCTGGAAAAACTGTTTTTT
CASNPGGLEKLFF
>TRBV25-1|TRBD1|TRBJ2-1|.
TGTGCCAGCAGTGGAGCAAAAGGGACAGTCAATTCCTACAATGAGCAGTTCTTC
CASSGAKGTVNSYNEQFF
>TRBV6-5|.|TRBJ1-3|.
TGTGCCAGCAGTCCCGGACAGACCGCTGGAAACACCATATATTTT
CASSPGQTAGNTIYF
>TRBV7-9|.|TRBJ1-1|.
TGTGCCAGCAGCCAGGACAAGTTGAACACTGAAGCTTTCTTT
CASSQDKLNTEAFF
>TRBV6-5|.|TRBJ2-1|.
TGTGCCAGCAGCCAGGGGGGGAATGAGCAGTTCTTC
CASSQGGNEQFF
>TRBV13|TRBD1|TRBJ2-5|.
TGTGCCAGCAGCTTATCAGGGGGATCGAACAGGGGGCACAAAGAGACCCAGTACTTC
CASSLSGGSNRGHKETQYF
>TRBV5-5|.|TRBJ2-6|.
TGTGCCAGCAGCTTGGACAGGCCCGGGGCCAACGTCCTGACTTTC
CASSLDRPGANVLTF
>TRBV15|TRBD2|TRBJ2-1|once
TGTGCCACCAGCAGAGAGGCTAGCGGGGGCAATGAGCAGTTCTTC
CATSREASGGNEQFF
>TRBV6-1|.|TRBJ1-2|.
TGTGCCAGCAGTGAACACGGACAGAGGATTCTTGGCTACACCTTC
CASSEHGQRILGYTF
>TRBV7-9|TRBD2|TRBJ2-5|once
TGTGCCAGCAGCTTAGCCCTAGCGGAACAAGAGACCCAGTACTTC
CASSLALAEQETQYF